These 24 T cell receptor beta chains came from one sample sequenced in a study of T cells in Graves' hyperthyroidism and ophthalmopathy. Authors of the study amplified TCR beta CDR3 regions from RNA transcripts. A set of HTBI primers served as the primers for a first-round RT-PCR of the TCR CDR3. MiXCR, applied by TCRdb to the multiplex PCR reads, yields one record per CDR3 protein. The repertoire holds just over 550,000 distinct CDR3 sequences, with under 60% as singletons. Sequencing was carried out using peripheral blood or thyroid tissue (not recorded which). The receptors come from a woman aged 18-29 years with Graves' hyperthyroidism.

As for this clonotype: The junction departs from the called germline gene at one end, perhaps through a read error. The chain recombines TRBV10-3 with TRBJ2-2, with D uncertain. This CDR3 region has 14 residues. CDR1 and CDR2 from the germline V gene are ENHRY and SYGVKD. Here the CDR3 DNA reads TGTGCCAGCAGTGACGGCGCGAACACCGGGGAGCTGTTTTTT. Its translation is CASSDGANTGELFF.

This clonotype showed up many times. The chain employs TRBV12-3 or TRBV12-4 and TRBJ1-2; D may be TRBD1 (5 bases). Trimming pared 3 bases from V and 8 bases from J, leaving 13 bases between. The CDR3 has 13 amino acids. This CDR3 is CASSLVQGTGYTF. The CDR3 bases are TGTGCCAGCAGTTTGGTCCAGGGTACGGGCTACACCTTC.

The J gene is TRBJ1-3, the V gene TRBV29-1; maybe TRBD1 (5 bases). The V end lost 4 bases, the J end lost 3 bases, and 7 bases lay between the germline ends. This CDR3 has 12 amino acids. The germline gives CDR1 SQVTM, CDR2 ANQGSEA. The CDR3 DNA sequence: TGCAGCGTTGGGGGCCTTGGAAACACCATATATTTT. Amino acid sequence: CSVGGLGNTIYF.

As to this clonotype: This sequence may be a read error, since a much larger clone differs from it by one base. The V call is TRBV29-1, the J call TRBJ2-2; D may be TRBD1 (6 bases). The V gene lost 4 bases and the J gene lost 4 bases, with 19 bases spanning the gap. The CDR3 runs 16 residues. Looked up from germline, CDR1 is SQVTM and CDR2 is ANQGSEA. CDR3 protein: CSVGVEGHPTTGELFF. The DNA of the CDR3 is TGCAGCGTTGGAGTAGAGGGACACCCAACCACCGGGGAGCTGTTTTTT.

V and J are TRBV15 and TRBJ1-5, with 9 bases identical to TRBD1. This CDR3 comprises 16 residues. Germline trimming cut 10 bases from V and 0 bases from J; bases unmatched to any gene: 10. Germline-derived CDR1 and CDR2 are LNHNV and YYDKDF (reference sequence). The CDR3 region has the DNA TGTGCCAGCACACCGGGACAGGGATATAGCAATCAGCCCCAGCATTTT. Amino acid sequence: CASTPGQGYSNQPQHF. Variable domain in full (rest from reference TRBV15 and TRBJ1-5): DAMVIQNPRYQVTQFGKPVTLSCSQTLNHNVMYWYQQKSSQAPKLLFHYYDKDFNNEADTPDNFQSRRPNTSFCFLDIRSPGLGDTAMYLCASTPGQGYSNQPQHFGDGTRLSIL.

There are many counts of this clonotype. The rearrangement uses TRBV12-3 or TRBV12-4 and TRBJ1-6, with D unclear. The germline V and J ends were trimmed by 3 bases and 2 bases, with 5 bases remaining between them. This CDR3 region has 14 residues. This CDR3 reads CASSLDAYNSPLHF. The CDR3 region has the DNA TGTGCCAGCAGTTTGGACGCCTATAATTCACCCCTCCACTTT.

The chain couples TRBV10-3 to TRBJ2-7; 11 nucleotides align to TRBD2. The CDR3 contains 16 residues. The V gene end was trimmed by 4 bases and the J gene end by 6 bases; junction bases not matched to a gene: 11. Germline V gene sequence: CDR1 ENHRY, CDR2 SYGVKD. CDR3 sequence: CAISATYSGRASEQYF. Here the CDR3 DNA reads TGTGCCATCAGTGCCACATATAGCGGGAGGGCATCCGAGCAGTACTTC.

The V and J genes are TRBV9 and TRBJ1-1; D remains unclear. The V gene's germline CDR1 is SGDLS and CDR2 YYNGEE. V shed 3 bases and J shed 9 bases, with 18 bases lying between them. The CDR3 sequence is 14 residues long. This chain's CDR3 is CASSGDHVGQKAFF. The CDR3 DNA reads TGTGCCAGCAGCGGAGACCATGTGGGTCAAAAAGCTTTCTTT.

This chain connects TRBV9 to TRBJ2-7; possibly TRBD1 or TRBD2 for D (5 bases each). Trimming removed 5 bases from V and 2 bases from J, with 17 bases in between. The length of the CDR3 is 15 residues. CDR1 and CDR2 from the germline V gene are SGDLS and YYNGEE. CDR3: CASSDRGPRPYEQYF. CDR3 in DNA: TGTGCCAGCAGTGATCGGGGCCCTAGGCCCTACGAGCAGTACTTC.

The chain couples TRBV29-1 to TRBJ2-6; no clear D gene. The CDR3 covers 15 residues. The V end lost 3 bases, the J end lost 1 base, and 10 bases lay between the germline ends. Germline CDR1 SQVTM, CDR2 ANQGSEA. Written as DNA, the CDR3 is TGCAGCGTTGATCCTGGGGTATCTGGGGCCAACGTCCTGACTTTC. It is translated as CSVDPGVSGANVLTF.

Ten or more counts support this clonotype. The gene calls are TRBV6-6 and TRBJ1-2; D unclear. Germline CDR1 MNHNY, CDR2 SVGAGI (reference sequence). V was pared by 5 bases and J by 3 bases, with 10 bases between. The CDR3 is made up of 13 amino acids. The CDR3 is CASSRDGYYGYTF. CDR3 DNA: TGTGCCAGCAGTCGCGACGGATACTATGGCTACACCTTC.

This clonotype was seen repeatedly, ten times or more. CDR3 nucleotide sequence: TGTGCCACCAGTGATCCATCGAGGGCCGACAATCAGCCCCAGCATTTT. This encodes CATSDPSRADNQPQHF. The chain recombines TRBV24-1 with TRBJ1-5; D call uncertain. Trimming pared 3 bases from V and 3 bases from J, leaving 14 bases between. The length of the CDR3 is 16 residues. Germline loops: CDR1 KGHDR, CDR2 SFDVKD.

This clonotype was recorded at least ten times. The rearrangement uses TRBV24-1 and TRBJ1-4; D call uncertain. The CDR3 is 16 residues long. Germline V gene sequence: CDR1 KGHDR, CDR2 SFDVKD. Deletions cut 2 bases from V and 2 bases from J, with 11 bases between. In DNA form, the CDR3 reads TGTGCCACCAGTGATTCCGGACGGACCACTAATGAAAAACTGTTTTTT. Protein product: CATSDSGRTTNEKLFF.

There are a few counts of this clonotype. This CDR3 is CASRLLVGDEKLFF. DNA for the CDR3: TGTGCCAGCCGCTTATTGGTGGGGGATGAAAAACTGTTTTTT. The gene calls are TRBV6-1 and TRBJ1-4; the D gene is possibly TRBD1 (5 bases). The CDR3 sequence is 14 residues long. Germline values: CDR1 MNHNS, CDR2 SASEGT. Trimming cost V 8 bases and J 6 bases, with 16 bases left between them.

At least ten counts were recorded for this clonotype. Written as DNA, the CDR3 is TGTGCCAGCAGCGACTGGGGACGGGGCTTGCATAGCAATCAGCCCCAGCATTTT. Amino acid sequence: CASSDWGRGLHSNQPQHF. The chain couples TRBV2 to TRBJ1-5; maybe TRBD1 (5 bases). The CDR3 runs to 18 residues. V gave up 6 bases and J gave up 0 bases, with 21 bases separating them. Germline V gene lookup returns CDR1 SNHLY and CDR2 FYNNEI.

This clonotype has a handful of counts. The chain recombines TRBV19 with TRBJ2-7, with 9 bases lining up with TRBD1. The CDR3 has 13 amino acids. V trimming: 6 bases; J trimming: 2 bases; junction bases outside the gene matches: 2. Germline V gives CDR1 LNHDA, CDR2 SQIVND (reference sequence). CDR3 in DNA: TGTGCCAGTAGGGACAGGGGAGCCTACGAGCAGTACTTC. Translating it yields CASRDRGAYEQYF.

The genes are TRBV9 and TRBJ1-2; D is perhaps TRBD1 (6 bases). From germline, CDR1 is SGDLS and CDR2 YYNGEE. The CDR3 contains 14 residues. The germline V and J ends were trimmed by 6 bases and 4 bases, with 16 bases remaining between them. Here the CDR3 reads CASTVEQGGYGYTF. CDR3 nucleotide sequence: TGTGCCAGCACGGTGGAACAGGGCGGCTATGGCTACACCTTC.

The genes are TRBV11-1 and TRBJ1-1; TRBD1 matches at 9 bases. The V segment lost 6 bases and the J segment 0 bases; nucleotides outside the gene matches: 14. The CDR3 extends over 18 amino acids. Germline V gene sequence: CDR1 SGHAT, CDR2 FQDESV (reference sequence). CDR3 in DNA: TGTGCCAGCAGTTTATCCCTCCCGGACAGGGGCATGAACACTGAAGCTTTCTTT. Encoded protein: CASSLSLPDRGMNTEAFF. The full variable domain, with the rest looked up from reference TRBV11-1 and TRBJ1-1, is EAEVAQSPRYKITEKSQAVAFWCDPISGHATLYWYRQILGQGPELLVQFQDESVVDDSQLPKDRFSAERLKGVDSTLKIQPAELGDSAMYLCASSLSLPDRGMNTEAFFGQGTRLTVV.

This rearrangement joins TRBV20-1 to TRBJ1-5, with 8 nucleotides matching TRBD1. The V gene end was trimmed by 5 bases and the J gene end by 6 bases; junction bases not matched to a gene: 12. This CDR3 has 15 amino acids. Looked up from germline, CDR1 is DFQATT and CDR2 is SNEGSKA (reference sequence). CDR3: CSARGGQAPGQPQHF. In DNA form, the CDR3 reads TGCAGTGCTCGCGGGGGACAGGCCCCGGGTCAGCCCCAGCATTTT.

The V gene is TRBV7-9, the J gene TRBJ1-2, with no clear D. This CDR3 has 16 amino acids. Germline-derived CDR1 and CDR2 are SEHNR and FQNEAQ (reference sequence). V lost 3 bases, J lost 4 bases, and 18 bases lay in between. The CDR3 DNA sequence: TGTGCCAGCAGCTTGGAGGTCAGCAGCATGGGCTATGGCTACACCTTC. Protein: CASSLEVSSMGYGYTF.

The V gene is TRBV7-9, the J gene TRBJ2-7; D gene unclear. The ends were cut back, 7 bases at V and 6 bases at J, with 10 bases in the middle. Germline CDR1 SEHNR, CDR2 FQNEAQ (reference sequence). The CDR3 runs 11 residues. In DNA form, the CDR3 reads TGTGCCAGCAAGCCGATTCTCGAGCAGTACTTC. Translating gives CASKPILEQYF.

V and J are TRBV12-3 or TRBV12-4 and TRBJ1-4; no firm D call. This CDR3 contains 13 residues. Trimming stripped 3 bases from V and 4 bases from J, with 6 bases between. The CDR3 is CASSFWNNEKLFF. For the CDR3, the DNA is TGTGCCAGCAGTTTCTGGAATAATGAAAAACTGTTTTTT.

This clonotype was detected many times. CDR3 region: CATSREGAGTFF. The CDR3 DNA reads TGTGCCACCAGCAGAGAGGGGGCTGGGACTTTCTTT. This chain connects TRBV15 to TRBJ1-1, with a tentative D call TRBD1 (6 bases). V gave up 0 bases and J gave up 12 bases, with 11 bases separating them. Per germline, CDR1 LNHNV and CDR2 YYDKDF (reference sequence). This CDR3 is 12 amino acids long. Looking up the rest from reference TRBV15 and TRBJ1-1 gives the full variable domain: DAMVIQNPRYQVTQFGKPVTLSCSQTLNHNVMYWYQQKSSQAPKLLFHYYDKDFNNEADTPDNFQSRRPNTSFCFLDIRSPGLGDTAMYLCATSREGAGTFFGQGTRLTVV.

The chain has TRBV10-3 and TRBJ1-5; no clear D gene. Germline CDR1 is ENHRY and CDR2 is SYGVKD. The CDR3 totals 16 residues. The V end lost 10 bases, the J end lost 7 bases, and 26 bases lay between the germline ends. This CDR3 is CATSWENTGELQPQHF. For the CDR3, the DNA is TGTGCCACGTCATGGGAGAACACCGGGGAGCTGCAGCCCCAGCATTTT.